This is a list of T cell receptor beta chains from one sample in a study of blood T cell repertoires in COVID-19. Assay used: immunoSEQ multiplex PCR; TCRdb lists only in-frame clones, some missing. The repertoire has approximately 170,000 clones, roughly 86% of them found once; the top ten carry around 3.5%. The specimen was peripheral blood. These receptors were obtained from a man between 65 and 85 years old with acute or convalescent COVID-19. Each CDR3 is given with its conserved first and last residue. The D gene is left open where the match is weak. Size is omitted from some rows. Given values are once, few, many or a class for expanded clones.

cdr3_nt,cdr3_aa,j_call,d_call,clone_size,v_call
TGTGCCAGCAGCTTAGCGGTAGGGGGCGTAGCTTTCTTT,CASSLAVGGVAFF,TRBJ1-1,TRBD1,-,TRBV7-9
TGCGCCAGCAGCCATAGACAGGGAACCTACGAGCAGTACTTC,CASSHRQGTYEQYF,TRBJ2-7,TRBD1,-,TRBV5-1
TGTGCCAGCAGCCAGGGGGCCCTCACAGATACGCAGTATTTT,CASSQGALTDTQYF,TRBJ2-3,TRBD1,-,TRBV7-9
TGCGCCAGCAGCTGGGGAACAGGGAGTGAGCAGTTCTTC,CASSWGTGSEQFF,TRBJ2-1,-,-,TRBV5-1
TGTGCCAGCAGCTCTACAGGGGTAAGCGGCTACACCTTC,CASSSTGVSGYTF,TRBJ1-2,TRBD1,once,TRBV6-6
TGTGCCGGGAGGACAGGCCGCATGAACACTGAAGCTTTCTTT,CAGRTGRMNTEAFF,TRBJ1-1,TRBD1,-,TRBV28
TGCGCCAGCAGCCACCAGACAGGGTACGAGCAGTACTTC,CASSHQTGYEQYF,TRBJ2-7,TRBD1,-,TRBV4-3
TGTGCCAGCAGCGAGGGGGGAAACACCATATATTTT,CASSEGGNTIYF,TRBJ1-3,-,-,TRBV9
TGTGCCAGCAGCTTGGCAGGGATCGCCAACTATGGCTACACCTTC,CASSLAGIANYGYTF,TRBJ1-2,-,few,TRBV5-5
TGTGCCAGCAGTTGGGACAGGGGAAAGGAAAAACTGTTTTTT,CASSWDRGKEKLFF,TRBJ1-4,TRBD1,-,TRBV6-5
TGTGCCAGCAGCTTGGCCCAGCTAGACTACGAGCAGTACTTC,CASSLAQLDYEQYF,TRBJ2-7,-,-,TRBV5-5
TGTGCCAGCAGTGAAGACGTAGGGGGCGGCGGGGAGCTGTTTTTT,CASSEDVGGGGELFF,TRBJ2-2,TRBD1,once,TRBV2
TGTGCCAGCAGCCCCCAGGTAGCGGGGGGGCCGGATGAGCAGTTCTTC,CASSPQVAGGPDEQFF,TRBJ2-1,TRBD2,-,TRBV5-4
TGCGCCAGCAGCCAGACGGACAGGGCTAACAATGAGCAGTTCTTC,CASSQTDRANNEQFF,TRBJ2-1,TRBD1,-,TRBV4-1
TGTGCCAGTAGTATCAGTGCTCGTTCCCGGGACACTGAAGCTTTCTTT,CASSISARSRDTEAFF,TRBJ1-1,-,-,TRBV19
TGCGCCAGCAGCTTGCAGCTAGAGGCGCAAGAGACCCAGTACTTC,CASSLQLEAQETQYF,TRBJ2-5,-,-,TRBV5-1
TGTGCTAGTGGTTCTCTCTTGGAGGGGACCCAGTACTTC,CASGSLLEGTQYF,TRBJ2-5,-,-,TRBV12-5
TGTGCCAGCAGCCGGAAGGGGGCCAATAATTCACCCCTCCACTTT,CASSRKGANNSPLHF,TRBJ1-6,TRBD1,-,TRBV4-2
TGTGCCAGCAGCTTAGAATCCGGGGTAGAGACCCAGTACTTC,CASSLESGVETQYF,TRBJ2-5,-,-,TRBV7-9
TGTGCCAGCAGCTTAGCGAGGGAGGGTGTGAAGTTCTTC,CASSLAREGVKFF,TRBJ2-1,TRBD2,many,TRBV7-2
TGTGCCAGTAGTATAGATCTCTGGGGGCGCGGCGAGCAGTACTTC,CASSIDLWGRGEQYF,TRBJ2-7,-,-,TRBV19
TGTGCCAGCAGCGACAGGGATAGCAATCAGCCCCAGCATTTT,CASSDRDSNQPQHF,TRBJ1-5,TRBD1,-,TRBV6-6
TGTGCCAGCAGCCACAGGGCTTCCTACGAGCAGTACTTC,CASSHRASYEQYF,TRBJ2-7,-,-,TRBV3-1/TRBV3-2
TGTGCCAGTAGTATTGGACTAGCGGGAGTAAAGAACGAGCAGTACTTC,CASSIGLAGVKNEQYF,TRBJ2-7,TRBD2,-,TRBV19
TGTGCCAGCCCACTCAAGACTTATCCCTCCTACGAGCAGTACTTC,CASPLKTYPSYEQYF,TRBJ2-7,-,-,TRBV28
TGTGCCAGCAGCAAGATTAGCGGGAGGGCCGAAGAGACCCAGTACTTC,CASSKISGRAEETQYF,TRBJ2-5,TRBD2,-,TRBV9
TGCAGCGTTGTTGGGCTAGCGGGAGTTGAGCAGTACTTC,CSVVGLAGVEQYF,TRBJ2-7,TRBD2,-,TRBV29-1